These 14 T cell receptor beta chains originate from one sample sequenced in a study of blood T cell repertoires in COVID-19. TCRdb keeps only in-frame clones here, not all; method: immunoSEQ multiplex PCR. Of 55,000 to 75,000 clones listed, about 80% are singletons. Sequencing was done on a sample of peripheral blood. Receptor source: a man aged 80 or over with active COVID-19.

The genes are TRBV4-1 and TRBJ2-7, with D unresolved. There are 14 residues in the CDR3. From germline, CDR1 is MGHRA and CDR2 YSYEKL. V gave up 1 base and J gave up 0 bases, with 7 bases separating them. The CDR3 DNA follows: TGCGCCAGCAGCCAAGGGCCCCGCTCCTACGAGCAGTACTTC. Protein sequence: CASSQGPRSYEQYF.

The genes are TRBV5-1 and TRBJ1-6; a possible D gene is TRBD1 (6 bases). V was cut by 4 bases and J by 4 bases, with 18 bases left in between. This CDR3 comprises 17 residues. Germline CDR1 reads SGHRS; CDR2 reads YFSETQ. CDR3 sequence reads: CASSPTLRDNYNSPLHF. In nucleotides, the CDR3 is TGCGCCAGCAGCCCAACCCTCCGGGACAATTATAATTCACCCCTCCACTTT.

V is TRBV5-5 and J is TRBJ2-1; 10 positions match TRBD2. The CDR3 has 18 residues. The V gene end was trimmed by 4 bases and the J gene end by 2 bases; junction bases not matched to a gene: 12. Germline lookup yields CDR1 SGHKS and CDR2 YYEKEE (reference sequence). DNA of the CDR3: TGTGCCAGCAGCCCCACGGGGATTACTAGCGGGGCCTACAATGAGCAGTTCTTC. This codes for CASSPTGITSGAYNEQFF.

This clone was counted a few times. The CDR3, as DNA: TGTGCCAGCAGCTTTTCAGGAAACACCGGGGAGCTGTTTTTT. It translates to CASSFSGNTGELFF. This chain connects TRBV7-9 to TRBJ2-2; D gene uncertain. Looked up from germline, CDR1 is SEHNR and CDR2 is FQNEAQ (reference sequence). The CDR3 consists of 14 residues. V was pared by 3 bases and J by 2 bases, with 7 bases between.

The genes are TRBV6-2 or TRBV6-3 and TRBJ2-6; maybe TRBD2 (5 bases). CDR3 length: 16 residues. The V end was cut by 2 bases, the J end by 4 bases, with 12 bases between. Germline V gene sequence: CDR1 MNHEY, CDR2 SVGEGT. CDR3 nucleotide sequence: TGTGCCAGCAGTTACGAACGGGGTACCGGGGCCAACGTCCTGACTTTC. This sequence encodes CASSYERGTGANVLTF.

The J gene is TRBJ1-1, the V gene TRBV19, with 10 bases aligning to TRBD1. V was pared by 5 bases and J by 4 bases, with 10 bases of the junction left unmatched. The germline V gene encodes CDR1 LNHDA and CDR2 SQIVND (reference sequence). CDR3 length: 16 amino acids. The CDR3 loop reads CASSPRTGGGGTEAFF. The DNA of the CDR3 is TGTGCCAGTAGTCCCCGGACAGGGGGAGGTGGCACTGAAGCTTTCTTT.

The chain joins TRBV18 to TRBJ1-3; 9 positions agree with TRBD1. V lost 5 bases, J lost 1 base, and 9 bases stayed unmatched. The CDR3 spans 17 residues. CDR1 and CDR2 from the germline V gene are KGHSH and LQKENI. For the CDR3, the DNA is TGTGCCAGCTCAACACGGACAGGGGAGCAATCTGGAAACACCATATATTTT. Translating gives CASSTRTGEQSGNTIYF.

The chain links TRBV19 to TRBJ2-6, with 7 bases lining up with TRBD1. The CDR3 runs 19 residues. CDR1 is LNHDA, CDR2 SQIVND, per germline (reference sequence). V gave up 5 bases and J gave up 0 bases; unmatched junction bases: 13. The CDR3 region has the DNA TGTGCCAGTAGTCCGACAGGGATAATGGCCAGCTCTGGGGCCAACGTCCTGACTTTC. Its protein product is CASSPTGIMASSGANVLTF.

This clone came up a few times. The chain joins TRBV6-5 to TRBJ2-3; TRBD2 matches at 7 bases. Germline loops: CDR1 MNHEY, CDR2 SVGAGI. Germline trimming cut 6 bases from V and 3 bases from J; bases unmatched to any gene: 9. The CDR3 has 15 amino acids. The CDR3 nucleotides read TGTGCCAGCAGCAAGATAGCGGGTGGAACAGATACGCAGTATTTT. It specifies CASSKIAGGTDTQYF.

V is TRBV20-1 and J is TRBJ2-1; weak D call: TRBD1 (5 bases). CDR3 length equals 19 residues. Germline V gene data show CDR1 as DFQATT and CDR2 as SNEGSKA (reference sequence). V gave up 3 bases and J gave up 1 base, with 25 bases separating them. In DNA form, the CDR3 reads TGCAGTGCTAGTTCCGAGATGGGGCTTACCGTTCGATCCTACAATGAGCAGTTCTTC. Its protein product is CSASSEMGLTVRSYNEQFF.

J is TRBJ2-1 and V is TRBV7-6; 10 nucleotides line up with TRBD2. V lost 5 bases to trimming and J lost 4 bases; unmatched junction nucleotides: 5. Germline CDR1 SGHVS, CDR2 FNYEAQ. The CDR3 loop spans 15 amino acids. The CDR3 is CASSPGTSAYNEQFF. The CDR3 DNA sequence: TGTGCCAGCAGCCCCGGGACTAGCGCATACAATGAGCAGTTCTTC.

The chain carries TRBV30 and TRBJ2-7; 7 bases match TRBD1. V lost 3 bases to trimming and J lost 2 bases; unmatched junction nucleotides: 4. CDR3 length: 13 amino acids. The germline CDR1 and CDR2 sequences are GTSNPN and SVGIG (reference sequence). CDR3 in amino acids: CAWSRGGTYEQYF. The CDR3 DNA follows: TGTGCCTGGAGCCGAGGGGGCACCTACGAGCAGTACTTC.

This clone was detected a few times. The CDR3 DNA sequence: TGTGCCAGCAGTTTATCACGGGTTTCCTATAATTCACCCCTCCACTTT. Residues: CASSLSRVSYNSPLHF. The chain is built from TRBV27 and TRBJ1-6; D gene uncertain. V was shortened by 0 bases and J by 1 base, with 7 bases between the two germline ends. Germline CDR1 reads MNHEY; CDR2 reads SMNVEV (reference sequence). CDR3 size: 16 residues.

This sequence joins TRBV20-1 and TRBJ1-5; the match to TRBD1 covers 8 bases. Germline CDR1 DFQATT, CDR2 SNEGSKA (reference sequence). The CDR3 length is 14 residues. V lost 6 bases to trimming and J lost 3 bases; unmatched junction nucleotides: 7. This chain's CDR3 is CSASRTGINQPQHF. The CDR3 DNA follows: TGCAGTGCCAGTCGGACAGGGATCAATCAGCCCCAGCATTTT.